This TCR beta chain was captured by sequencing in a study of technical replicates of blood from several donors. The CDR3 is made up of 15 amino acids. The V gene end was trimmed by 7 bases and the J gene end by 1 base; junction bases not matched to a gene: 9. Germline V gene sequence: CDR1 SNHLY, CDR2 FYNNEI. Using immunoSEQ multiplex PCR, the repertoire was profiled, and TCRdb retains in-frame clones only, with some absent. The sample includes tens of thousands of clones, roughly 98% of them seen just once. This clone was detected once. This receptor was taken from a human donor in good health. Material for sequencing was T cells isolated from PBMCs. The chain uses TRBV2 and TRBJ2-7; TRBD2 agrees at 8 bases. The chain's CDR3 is CASKEAGDNSYEQYF. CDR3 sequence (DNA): TGTGCCAGCAAGGAAGCGGGAGATAATTCCTACGAGCAGTACTTC.